The entry below describes one TCR beta chain. Its recognized antigen is unknown. No quality values exist for individual bases; no much larger clone is one base distant. This same CDR3 is encoded by further DNA sequences in the sample. The donors were healthy, HIV-negative adults who had no recently reported acute infections or vaccinations. Every donor was a Caucasian adult living in Nashville, Tennessee, USA. CD4+ T cells were enriched through magnetic negative selection, after which naive cells were positively selected on CD45RA and the remaining negative fraction served as the memory subset. After blood collection by leukapheresis, PBMCs were isolated using Ficoll-Histopaque density gradient centrifugation and then cryopreserved in the vapor phase of liquid nitrogen. Analytical flow cytometry was used to check the purity and quantity of each magnetically sorted T cell population. From each sorted fraction, genomic DNA was isolated and quantified by UV absorbance on a Nanodrop 2000c.

Using the deep immunoSEQ assay, TCR CDR3 regions were amplified from genomic DNA by multiplex PCR. Genomic DNA extracted from each cell subset was distributed evenly over all wells of several immunoSEQ 96-well plates, and each plate served as one replicate. For sorted subsets, each replicate PCR was loaded with about 0.2 ug genomic DNA, equivalent to about 30,000 T cell genomes. Purified libraries were measured with a Qubit 3.0 fluorometer, size-checked on a Bioanalyzer 2100, and measured again with the KAPA Library Quantification kit. Every immunoSEQ 96-well plate was sequenced on a separate single-read 150-cycle Illumina NextSeq 550 flow cell. Processing in the source paper ran as follows. Because the immunoSEQ output held only junctional sequences and lacked quality scores, the filtering could not match the filtering applied to full-length reads. Sequences were annotated with PyIR, a Python wrapper for IgBLAST v1.9, and V/J genes and CDR3 were assigned using IMGT germline references. Reads were filtered out if the reads had weak V/J assignments (E-value above 1e-6), no CDR3, stop codons, out-of-frame junctions, or ambiguous translated residues. V3J clonotypes were defined by identical inferred V gene, J gene, and CDR3 amino acid sequence. The percentage overlap between two repertoires was calculated by dividing the number of shared unique clonotypes by the size of the smaller repertoire. Three approaches were used to assess repertoire richness: RTK rarefaction, the Chao1 estimator, and Recon v2.1 estimates of unobserved clonotypes. OLGA was used to compute generation probabilities for all TCRbeta clonotypes that the gDNA method yielded from a few donors. Here the immuneACCESS table is served through TCRdb, limited to in-frame sequences with V and J called. Missing clones are a known gap in these copies; in checked studies unresolved V genes cover under half, and the rest lacks a known reason. V, J and clone size derive from that table, while D and trimming were established from the DNA sequence. The sample yields approximately 2.1 million clones; more than 85% were counted once. The ten largest clonotypes hold approximately 0.4% of the sample.

The data were taken from a study of shared clonotypes between healthy human individuals (dated by TCRdb to about 2020). Turning to the overall study: The cohort included a few men and a couple of women between 18 and 49 years of age. Blood TCR repertoires of about 5 healthy adults were deeply sequenced to estimate repertoire size and the extent of clonotype sharing between individuals. For each donor, three plates each were used for CD4 naive and CD4 memory, two plates were used for CD8 naive, and one plate was used for CD8 memory. To increase sequencing depth and limit assay-specific biases, TCR repertoire library preparation and sequencing were carried out by different laboratories using diverse techniques. Leukapheresis yielded between about 0.94 and 9.5 billion PBMCs per donor. Broad study findings and their caveats: Because the study included only a small number of donors, the genetic and exposure-history diversity represented was limited. Based on pairwise subsampling, the degree of clonotype sharing among donors was expected to be affected by sequencing depth. Only blood was sampled, and tissue TCR repertoires likely differ from those in blood. Even with the large sequencing depth, rarefaction of the sorted-subset datasets indicated that sequencing was incomplete. Across a handful of donors, about 5% of naive CD4, approximately 3.6% of naive CD8, about 2% of memory CD4, and approximately 0.4% of memory CD8 clonotypes were shared. Naive subsets generally had larger estimated clonotype richness than memory subsets did. Compared with non-shared clonotypes, clonotypes shared by all four sorted-subset donors had higher generation probabilities.

The sample comprised naive CD4+ T cells from PBMCs. The cell subset or site label, read with the paper, signifies: CD45RA+ positively selected. This clonotype was obtained from a man between 18 and 29 years old in good health. Some clones in this sample may be carry-over from other donors' samples.

The DNA sequence reads TGTGCCAGCAGCCTTACAGGGGCCTACGAGCAGTACTTC. The translation is CASSLTGAYEQYF. Rearrangement joined TRBV28 to TRBJ2-7, with TRBD1 identical over 7 junction bases. CDR1 MDHEN and CDR2 SYDVKM were looked up in the germline V gene. Trimming takes 6 bases off V and 2 bases off J; junction bases not matched to a gene: 4. Taken from cysteine to phenylalanine, the CDR3 has 13 residues. Only the CDR3 part of the read is kept: 39 bases, read in frame from the first base.